This T cell receptor beta chain appears in the sequencing data of a study of T cell changes during pregnancy in multiple sclerosis. CDR1 SEHNR and CDR2 FQNEAQ come from the germline V gene (reference sequence). Unmatched junction bases numbered 1, after V lost 5 bases and J lost 3 bases. This CDR3 has 13 amino acids. Assay: immunoSEQ multiplex PCR; the TCRdb copy retains only in-frame clones and omits some. The repertoire includes 45,000 to 55,000 clones, 88% of them detected once, and 1% to 1.5% sits in the top ten. The material was CD4+ T cells from peripheral blood mononuclear cells, obtained in the second trimester of pregnancy. This sequence joins TRBV7-9 and TRBJ1-1; the match to TRBD1 covers 9 bases. The TCR sequence derives from a female donor with multiple sclerosis, enrolled in a pregnancy study. The CDR3 protein is CASSRTGDTEAFF. In DNA, the CDR3 is TGTGCCAGCAGCAGGACAGGGGACACTGAAGCTTTCTTT.